This TCR beta chain was identified in a study of human thymus T cells. Some clones are missing from TCRdb's copy, which holds only in-frame ones; the method was immunoSEQ multiplex PCR. Of 75,000 to 90,000 clones in the sample, about 96% were seen once. The source of the thymus tissue was resections taken during corrective heart surgery. This CDR3 has 11 residues. Trimming took 5 bases from V and 0 from J, leaving 2 bases between them. The V gene's germline CDR1 is MDHEN and CDR2 SYDVKM. Sequencing was carried out using thymus tissue. The source is a boy under two years old with a congenital heart defect but otherwise immunologically healthy. This rearrangement joins TRBV28 to TRBJ2-7; D gene ambiguous. This CDR3 reads CASSASYEQYF. Here the CDR3 DNA reads TGTGCCAGCAGTGCCTCCTACGAGCAGTACTTC.